The clone carrying this TCR beta chain was seen a handful of times. The sample comes from a study of identical twins. TCRdb recomputed calls from the 5' RACE reads with MiXCR, one row per CDR3 protein. Of about 210,000 distinct CDR3 sequences in the sample, approximately 9% are singletons; the top ten hold roughly 5%. The sequence was collected from a woman aged 18-35 years in good health. Sequenced material: memory (CD45RO+) T cells sorted from blood.

The CDR3 region is CSARRGGTTTEQYF. CDR3 DNA: TGCAGTGCTAGACGGGGAGGGACGACCACCGAGCAGTACTTC. V usage is TRBV20-1 and J usage is TRBJ2-7; TRBD2 matches at 7 bases. The germline CDR1 and CDR2 sequences are DFQATT and SNEGSKA (reference sequence). There are 14 residues in the CDR3. Losses at the gene ends were 2 bases for V and 6 bases for J; bases not matched to a gene: 10.